Presented here are 10 T cell receptor beta chains from one specimen sequenced in a study of T cells in Graves' hyperthyroidism and ophthalmopathy. RNA transcripts were the template for amplifying TCR beta CDR3 regions. First-round RT-PCR of the TCR CDR3 relied on the HTBI primer set. TCRdb reprocessed the multiplex PCR reads with MiXCR, giving one entry per CDR3 protein. The data contain about 840,000 distinct CDR3 sequences, around 38% of them seen just once; the ten biggest clones take up 8.9%. The specimen was blood. Source of these receptors: a man younger than 35 with Graves' hyperthyroidism.

The chain is built from TRBV9 and TRBJ2-7, with 9 nucleotides matching TRBD1. From germline, CDR1 is SGDLS and CDR2 YYNGEE. The CDR3 length is 15 residues. The junction had 5 bases not matched to a gene; V was cut back by 4 bases and J by 0 bases. In DNA, the CDR3 is TGTGCCAGCAGCTCCGACAGGGGGTACTCCTACGAGCAGTACTTC. Translated, it gives CASSSDRGYSYEQYF. Based on the CDR3 plus reference TRBV9 and TRBJ2-7, the full variable domain is DSGVTQTPKHLITATGQRVTLRCSPRSGDLSVYWYQQSLDQGLQFLIQYYNGEERAKGNILERFSAQQFPDLHSELNLSSLELGDSALYFCASSSDRGYSYEQYFGPGTRLTVT.

The chain couples TRBV6-1 to TRBJ1-5, with a tentative D call TRBD1 (5 bases). V lost 0 bases, J lost 0 bases, and 12 bases lay in between. The CDR3 is made up of 17 amino acids. Per germline, CDR1 MNHNS and CDR2 SASEGT. The CDR3 DNA reads TGTGCCAGCAGTGAAGCGCGGCGACAGAATAGCAATCAGCCCCAGCATTTT. This sequence encodes CASSEARRQNSNQPQHF.

The chain uses TRBV25-1 and TRBJ2-5; D unresolved. Germline CDR1 reads MGHDK; CDR2 reads SYGVNS. V was cut by 6 bases and J by 5 bases, with 13 bases left in between. The CDR3 has 13 amino acids. CDR3 residues: CASSLANGETQYF. Written as DNA, the CDR3 is TGTGCCAGCAGCTTGGCCAACGGGGAGACCCAGTACTTC.

This clonotype has at least ten counts. The rearrangement uses TRBV20-1 and TRBJ2-5, with 9 bases lining up with TRBD2. Germline CDR1 DFQATT, CDR2 SNEGSKA (reference sequence). The V segment lost 2 bases and the J segment 5 bases; nucleotides outside the gene matches: 6. The CDR3 runs to 14 residues. The CDR3 coding sequence is TGCAGTGCTAGAATAGCGGGAGATGGGGAGACCCAGTACTTC. Amino acid sequence: CSARIAGDGETQYF.

The chain combines TRBV12-3 or TRBV12-4 with TRBJ2-7; 11 bases align to TRBD1. With 3 bases clipped from V and 3 bases from J, the junction kept 7 bases outside the gene matches. CDR3 length: 16 amino acids. CDR3 region: CASSLAAGTGGYEQYF. CDR3 sequence (DNA): TGTGCCAGCAGTTTGGCGGCCGGGACAGGGGGCTACGAGCAGTACTTC.

The chain couples TRBV5-1 to TRBJ1-1; TRBD1 is a possible D gene (5 bases). The germline V and J ends were trimmed by 0 bases and 1 base, with 13 bases remaining between them. This CDR3 has 16 residues. Germline CDR1 is SGHRS and CDR2 is YFSETQ. CDR3: CASSLDPGGGNTEAFF. In nucleotides, the CDR3 is TGCGCCAGCAGCTTGGACCCGGGGGGGGGGAACACTGAAGCTTTCTTT.

The CDR3 region is CASSPAIPVVGEQYF. The CDR3 coding sequence is TGTGCCAGCAGCCCGGCCATTCCCGTAGTGGGGGAGCAGTACTTC. The chain is built from TRBV5-6 and TRBJ2-7; D unclear. Germline lookup yields CDR1 SGHDT and CDR2 YYEEEE. The CDR3 extends over 15 amino acids. Trimming shortened V by 4 bases and J by 7 bases, and 21 bases separated the two germline ends.

This clonotype was seen many times. The chain is built from TRBV10-3 and TRBJ1-1, with D possibly matching TRBD1 (6 bases). The length of the CDR3 is 15 residues. Looked up from germline, CDR1 is ENHRY and CDR2 is SYGVKD. With 2 bases removed from V and 0 bases from J, the gap between germline ends came to 10 bases. The CDR3 nucleotides are TGTGCCATCAGTGAGCGGGACACGGTGAACACTGAAGCTTTCTTT. This encodes CAISERDTVNTEAFF.

This clonotype occurred a few times. The chain uses TRBV9 and TRBJ2-2, with 8 bases matching TRBD1. CDR1 SGDLS and CDR2 YYNGEE come from the germline V gene. The CDR3 sequence is 15 residues long. After removal of 5 bases from V and 4 bases from J, the junction contained 7 bases not matched to a gene. CDR3: CASSLDRAGTGELFF. The CDR3 DNA sequence: TGTGCCAGCAGTCTGGACAGGGCGGGCACCGGGGAGCTGTTTTTT.

Note on this clonotype: A much larger clone differs by one base, so this may be a read error. This sequence joins TRBV7-1 and TRBJ1-4, with 9 nucleotides matching TRBD1. TRBV7-1 is treated as an ORF (open reading frame) with a function not yet certain. Unmatched junction bases numbered 7, after V lost 5 bases and J lost 6 bases. This CDR3 comprises 15 residues. The CDR3 DNA reads TGTGCCAGCAGCGCAGGGACAGGGAAACATGAAAAACTGTTTTTT. Translated, it gives CASSAGTGKHEKLFF.